Here is one T cell receptor (beta chain) with its context. This sample was included in a study of blood T cell repertoires in COVID-19. Libraries were prepared by immunoSEQ multiplex PCR; TCRdb keeps only in-frame clonotypes and omits some of them. The data contain 80,000 to 90,000 clones, approximately 85% of them singletons. The CDR3 sequence is 16 residues long. V was pared by 5 bases and J by 1 base, with 17 bases between. From germline, CDR1 is MNHEY and CDR2 SMNVEV (reference sequence). J is TRBJ1-2 and V is TRBV27; D perhaps matches TRBD1 (6 bases). This TCR was recovered from a woman older than 75 with COVID-19, enrolled during active disease. Sequences were obtained from peripheral blood. CDR3 DNA sequence: TGTGCCAGCAGTCAACGCCGGGACACCTTTAACTATGGCTACACCTTC. It is translated as CASSQRRDTFNYGYTF.